The 20 T cell receptor beta chains given below trace back to one sample, sequenced in a study of T-cell reconstitution after alpha-beta-depleted transplantation in children. Unique molecular identifiers were incorporated when the TCRbeta library was constructed. MiXCR, run by TCRdb on the PCR reads, gives a single entry per CDR3 protein. This sample has some 340,000 distinct CDR3 sequences, with 10% found just once. Source: PBMCs from the stem cell graft donor, taken from the stem cell graft. These receptors originate from a human donor who donated a stem cell graft to a child with acute lymphoblastic leukemia.

CDR3 DNA sequence: TGCAGCGCCGATTCTAGCGGGAGAGGCTATGAGCAGTTCTTC. Residues: CSADSSGRGYEQFF. V is TRBV29-1 and J is TRBJ2-1; 10 bases line up with TRBD2. This CDR3 has 14 amino acids. With V trimmed by 7 bases and J by 8 bases, 11 bases remained unmatched. CDR1 SQVTM and CDR2 ANQGSEA come from the germline V gene.

This clonotype was observed a handful of times. The chain links TRBV4-3 to TRBJ2-2; 8 positions match TRBD1. With V trimmed by 0 bases and J by 5 bases, 8 bases remained unmatched. Germline lookup yields CDR1 LGHNA and CDR2 YSLEER. The CDR3 covers 17 residues. The CDR3 protein is CASSQDRQGAVTGELFF. In DNA form, the CDR3 reads TGCGCCAGCAGCCAAGATCGTCAGGGGGCGGTTACCGGGGAGCTGTTTTTT.

This clonotype was counted between two and nine times. V gene TRBV27 combines with J gene TRBJ2-3; weak D call: TRBD2 (6 bases). The CDR3 length is 15 residues. The V gene's germline CDR1 is MNHEY and CDR2 SMNVEV (reference sequence). Trimming took 3 bases from V and 6 from J, leaving 16 bases between them. CDR3 in amino acids: CASSFRPGSSDTQYF. CDR3 DNA sequence: TGTGCCAGCAGTTTTCGCCCCGGGAGTTCGGATACGCAGTATTTT.

The J gene is TRBJ1-4, the V gene TRBV20-1; a weak D match, TRBD1 (6 bases). Deletions cut 0 bases from V and 8 bases from J, with 10 bases between. The CDR3 consists of 13 residues. CDR1 and CDR2 from the germline V gene are DFQATT and SNEGSKA (reference sequence). CDR3 in DNA: TGCAGTGCTAGAGATGGCGGGGGCGAAAAACTGTTTTTT. Translating it yields CSARDGGGEKLFF.

This clonotype was detected only a few times. V is TRBV20-1 and J is TRBJ2-3; 7 bases align to TRBD1. This CDR3 is 15 amino acids long. From germline, CDR1 is DFQATT and CDR2 SNEGSKA (reference sequence). After removal of 0 bases from V and 2 bases from J, the junction contained 5 bases not matched to a gene. The CDR3 nucleotides are TGCAGTGCTAGAGATGGGGACAGCAACACAGATACGCAGTATTTT. Protein: CSARDGDSNTDTQYF.

This clonotype was seen many times. V gene TRBV4-1 combines with J gene TRBJ1-6; tentatively, D is TRBD1 (5 bases). Per germline, CDR1 MGHRA and CDR2 YSYEKL. This CDR3 is built from 17 residues. The V end lost 3 bases, the J end lost 5 bases, and 17 bases lay between the germline ends. CDR3 nucleotide sequence: TGCGCCAGCAGCCAGAAAGAGGGACGCGCTGATAATTCACCCCTCCACTTT. It specifies CASSQKEGRADNSPLHF.

This clonotype has just a few counts. The V call is TRBV7-6, the J call TRBJ2-2; 7 nucleotides agree with TRBD2. Germline-derived CDR1 and CDR2 are SGHVS and FNYEAQ. The ends lost 5 bases at V and 8 bases at J; junction bases unmatched: 20. CDR3 size: 18 residues. CDR3 sequence (DNA): TGTGCCAGCAGCCCAAGCCACCGGACTAGTCGACGAGGAGGGGAGCTGTTTTTT. Its protein product is CASSPSHRTSRRGGELFF.

This chain joins TRBV12-3 or TRBV12-4 and TRBJ2-5, with TRBD2 matching 10 bases. The CDR3 covers 15 residues. V lost 6 bases to trimming and J lost 5 bases; unmatched junction nucleotides: 9. The CDR3 nucleotides are TGTGCCAGCAGCTCCTTCCTAGCGGGAGTTGAGACCCAGTACTTC. Translating it yields CASSSFLAGVETQYF.

This clonotype was detected a few times. This sequence joins TRBV4-3 and TRBJ2-3; 9 positions match TRBD2. Germline loops: CDR1 LGHNA, CDR2 YSLEER. V trimming: 0 bases; J trimming: 3 bases; junction bases outside the gene matches: 4. The CDR3 is made up of 16 amino acids. CDR3 in amino acids: CASSQDHAGGTDTQYF. The CDR3 DNA reads as TGCGCCAGCAGCCAAGATCACGCGGGAGGGACAGATACGCAGTATTTT.

This clonotype came up a few times. This chain links TRBV6-5 with TRBJ1-1, with D maybe TRBD1 (6 bases). Trimming took off 7 bases at V and 5 bases at J, with 26 bases between the two ends. CDR1 and CDR2 (germline): MNHEY, SVGAGI. The CDR3 covers 17 residues. The CDR3, as DNA: TGTGCCAGCAACAAATGGGGGAACAGGGTCGAAGGAACTGAAGCTTTCTTT. Translation gives CASNKWGNRVEGTEAFF.

This clonotype was found many times. The V call is TRBV4-1, the J call TRBJ2-2; 7 bases are a match to TRBD2. Germline trimming cut 9 bases from V and 1 base from J; bases unmatched to any gene: 11. The CDR3 is 16 amino acids. Germline lookup yields CDR1 MGHRA and CDR2 YSYEKL. The CDR3 DNA reads TGCGCCAGTGGGAGGGGCGGAGGAGGGAACACCGGGGAGCTGTTTTTT. Translated: CASGRGGGGNTGELFF.

In this sample, this clonotype turned up a few times. The rearrangement joins TRBV5-1 to TRBJ2-1; possibly TRBD2 for D (6 bases). Looked up from germline, CDR1 is SGHRS and CDR2 is YFSETQ. The CDR3 runs to 14 residues. V dropped 4 bases and J dropped 4 bases, with 12 bases sitting between them. The CDR3 spells CASSGGTEYNEQFF. CDR3 coding DNA: TGCGCCAGCAGCGGGGGGACTGAATACAATGAGCAGTTCTTC.

This clonotype was detected a few times. The chain couples TRBV5-1 to TRBJ2-5; D is uncertain. Germline V lookup: CDR1 SGHRS, CDR2 YFSETQ. V lost 4 bases and J 2 bases, leaving 12 bases between the germline ends. CDR3 length equals 14 residues. The CDR3 here is CASSPGSLQETQYF. In DNA form, the CDR3 reads TGCGCCAGCAGCCCCGGCAGCCTTCAAGAGACCCAGTACTTC.

This clonotype was detected only a few times. J is TRBJ2-7 and V is TRBV27; 9 bases are a match to TRBD1. The CDR3 extends over 13 amino acids. V trimming: 6 bases; J trimming: 4 bases; junction bases outside the gene matches: 4. Germline V gene sequence: CDR1 MNHEY, CDR2 SMNVEV (reference sequence). DNA of the CDR3: TGTGCCAGCAGATACGGGACAGGGTACGAGCAGTACTTC. Translated: CASRYGTGYEQYF.

This clonotype showed up just a few times. The chain links TRBV19 to TRBJ2-3; a weak D match, TRBD1 (5 bases). Germline V gives CDR1 LNHDA, CDR2 SQIVND (reference sequence). The CDR3 loop spans 14 amino acids. V was pared by 3 bases and J by 5 bases, with 12 bases between. The CDR3 nucleotides are TGTGCCAGTAGTATCATAGGGGCGGAAGATACGCAGTATTTT. Translated, it gives CASSIIGAEDTQYF.

This clonotype was seen only a few times. The chain couples TRBV7-2 to TRBJ2-1; weak D call: TRBD2 (5 bases). The germline CDR1 and CDR2 sequences are SGHTA and FQGNSA. The CDR3 is 15 amino acids. Trimming took off 5 bases at V and 7 bases at J, with 18 bases between the two ends. CDR3 nucleotide sequence: TGTGCCAGCAGCCACCTGGACTGGCCGCCGAATGAGCAGTTCTTC. It yields the protein CASSHLDWPPNEQFF.

This clonotype has at least ten counts. The gene calls are TRBV10-3 and TRBJ2-1, with D perhaps matching TRBD1 or TRBD2 (5 bases each). Germline-derived CDR1 and CDR2 are ENHRY and SYGVKD. CDR3 size: 14 residues. Trimming stripped 4 bases from V and 3 bases from J, with 10 bases between. Here the CDR3 reads CAISAGTLYNEQFF. CDR3 in DNA: TGTGCCATCAGTGCCGGGACCCTCTACAATGAGCAGTTCTTC.

This clonotype came up a few times. The chain combines TRBV6-1 with TRBJ2-1; no definite D call. The CDR3 consists of 16 residues. V lost 6 bases and J lost 8, with 23 bases in between. Germline lookup yields CDR1 MNHNS and CDR2 SASEGT. CDR3 amino acids: CASSRWGSGRPDEQFF. As DNA, the CDR3 is TGTGCCAGCAGCCGCTGGGGATCGGGCCGACCCGATGAGCAGTTCTTC.

This clonotype was seen a few times. The CDR3 reads CASSWRSSPYEQYF. The DNA of the CDR3 is TGCGCCAGCAGCTGGAGGTCGTCCCCCTACGAGCAGTACTTC. The gene calls are TRBV5-1 and TRBJ2-7; a weak D match, TRBD2 (5 bases). CDR3 length: 14 amino acids. Trimming removed 3 bases from V and 2 bases from J, with 12 bases in between. Germline lookup yields CDR1 SGHRS and CDR2 YFSETQ.

This clonotype came up a few times. The chain joins TRBV6-2 or TRBV6-3 to TRBJ2-3, with TRBD2 matching 7 bases. With 7 bases clipped from V and 6 bases from J, the junction kept 4 bases outside the gene matches. CDR3 length: 12 amino acids. Germline CDR1 MNHEY, CDR2 SVGEGT. The chain's CDR3 is CASNPGGDTQYF. The CDR3 DNA reads TGTGCCAGCAACCCCGGGGGGGATACGCAGTATTTT.